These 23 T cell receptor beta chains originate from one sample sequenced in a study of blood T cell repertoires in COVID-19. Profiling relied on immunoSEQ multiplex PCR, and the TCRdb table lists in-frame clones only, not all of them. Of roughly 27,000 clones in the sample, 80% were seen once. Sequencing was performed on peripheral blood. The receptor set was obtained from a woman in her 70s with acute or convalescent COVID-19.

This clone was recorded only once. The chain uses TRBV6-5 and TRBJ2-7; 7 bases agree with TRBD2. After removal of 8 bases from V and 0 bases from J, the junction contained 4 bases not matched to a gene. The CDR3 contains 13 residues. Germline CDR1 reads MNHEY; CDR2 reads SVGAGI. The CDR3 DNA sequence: TGTGCCAGCTGGGGGGGAAGCTCCTACGAGCAGTACTTC. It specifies CASWGGSSYEQYF.

The DNA for the CDR3 is TGTGCCAGCAGCCTCGGGACTAGCGGGACCTACGAGCAGTACTTC. Protein sequence: CASSLGTSGTYEQYF. The V gene is TRBV7-6, the J gene TRBJ2-7; 13 bases align to TRBD2. The CDR3 length is 15 residues. Germline trimming cut 5 bases from V and 2 bases from J; bases unmatched to any gene: 3. CDR1 is SGHVS and CDR2 is FNYEAQ in the germline V gene.

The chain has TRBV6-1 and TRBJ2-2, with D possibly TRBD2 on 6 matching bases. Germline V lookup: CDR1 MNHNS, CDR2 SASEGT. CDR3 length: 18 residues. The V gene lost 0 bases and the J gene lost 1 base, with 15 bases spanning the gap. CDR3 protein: CASSEARGLLENTGELFF. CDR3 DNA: TGTGCCAGCAGTGAAGCGAGGGGACTGCTCGAGAACACCGGGGAGCTGTTTTTT.

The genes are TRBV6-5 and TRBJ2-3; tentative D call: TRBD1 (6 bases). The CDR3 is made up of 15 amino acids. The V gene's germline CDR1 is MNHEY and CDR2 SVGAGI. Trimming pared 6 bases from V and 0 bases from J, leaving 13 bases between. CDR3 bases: TGTGCCAGCAGAAGGACAGATTCTAGCACAGATACGCAGTATTTT. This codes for CASRRTDSSTDTQYF.

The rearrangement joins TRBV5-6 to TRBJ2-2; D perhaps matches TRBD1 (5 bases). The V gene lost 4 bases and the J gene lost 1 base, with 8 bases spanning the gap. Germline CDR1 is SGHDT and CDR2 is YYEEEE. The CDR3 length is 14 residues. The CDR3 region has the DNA TGTGCCAGCAGCCTTGGACAGAACACCGGGGAGCTGTTTTTT. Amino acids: CASSLGQNTGELFF.

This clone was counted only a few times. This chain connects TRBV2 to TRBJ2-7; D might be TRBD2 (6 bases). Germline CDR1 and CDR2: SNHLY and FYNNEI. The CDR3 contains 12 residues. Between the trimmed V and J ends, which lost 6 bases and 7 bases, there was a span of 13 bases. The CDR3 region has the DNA TGTGCCAGCAGAGTGGCGGGGCAAGAGCAGTACTTC. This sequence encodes CASRVAGQEQYF.

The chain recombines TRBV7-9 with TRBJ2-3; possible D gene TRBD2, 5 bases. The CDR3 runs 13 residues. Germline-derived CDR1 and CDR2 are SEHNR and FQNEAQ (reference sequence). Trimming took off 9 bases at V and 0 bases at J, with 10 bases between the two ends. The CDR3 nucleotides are TGTGCCAGTTTAGCGTCTAGCACAGATACGCAGTATTTT. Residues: CASLASSTDTQYF.

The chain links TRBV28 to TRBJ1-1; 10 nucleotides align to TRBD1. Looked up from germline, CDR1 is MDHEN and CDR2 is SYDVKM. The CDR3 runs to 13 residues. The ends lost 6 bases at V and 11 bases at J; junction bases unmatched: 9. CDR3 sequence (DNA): TGTGCCAGCAGGGACAGGGGGAGGGTAATGGCTTTCTTT. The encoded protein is CASRDRGRVMAFF. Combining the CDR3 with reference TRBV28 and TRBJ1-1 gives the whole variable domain DVKVTQSSRYLVKRTGEKVFLECVQDMDHENMFWYRQDPGLGLRLIYFSYDVKMKEKGDIPEGYSVSREKKERFSLILESASTNQTSMYLCASRDRGRVMAFFGQGTRLTVV.

Written as DNA, the CDR3 is TGTGCCAGCAGCCCCCCCTTTCGGCTAGCGGGGACAAGGGATACGCAGTATTTT. Its protein is CASSPPFRLAGTRDTQYF. The chain carries TRBV7-9 and TRBJ2-3; 9 bases align to TRBD2. CDR1 is SEHNR and CDR2 is FQNEAQ in the germline V gene (reference sequence). There are 18 residues in the CDR3. V shed 5 bases and J 6 bases; nucleotides not matched to a gene: 18.

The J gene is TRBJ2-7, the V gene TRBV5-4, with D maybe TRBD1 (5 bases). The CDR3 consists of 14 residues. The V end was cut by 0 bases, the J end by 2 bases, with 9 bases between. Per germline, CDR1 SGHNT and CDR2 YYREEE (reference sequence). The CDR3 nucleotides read TGTGCCAGCAGCTTGGAAGCAGGGCCCTACGAGCAGTACTTC. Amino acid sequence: CASSLEAGPYEQYF.

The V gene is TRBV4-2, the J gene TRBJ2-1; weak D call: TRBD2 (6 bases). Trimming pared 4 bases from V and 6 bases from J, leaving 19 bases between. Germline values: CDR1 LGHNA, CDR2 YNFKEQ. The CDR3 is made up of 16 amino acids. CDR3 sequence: CASSPWTVGTVNEQFF. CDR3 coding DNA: TGTGCCAGCAGCCCATGGACTGTTGGGACTGTCAATGAGCAGTTCTTC.

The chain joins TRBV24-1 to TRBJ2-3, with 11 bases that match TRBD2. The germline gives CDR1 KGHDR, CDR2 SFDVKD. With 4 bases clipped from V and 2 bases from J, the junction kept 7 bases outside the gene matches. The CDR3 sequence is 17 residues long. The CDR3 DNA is TGTGCCACCAGTGACTACGGGACTAGCGGACTCACAGATACGCAGTATTTT. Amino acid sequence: CATSDYGTSGLTDTQYF.

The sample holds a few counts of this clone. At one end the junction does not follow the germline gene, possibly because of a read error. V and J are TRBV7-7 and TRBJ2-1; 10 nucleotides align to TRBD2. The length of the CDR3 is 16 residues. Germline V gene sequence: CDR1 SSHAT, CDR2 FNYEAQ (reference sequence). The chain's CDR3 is CASSLTLAGGQNEQFF. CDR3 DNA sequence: TGTGCTAGCAGCCTCACGTTAGCGGGAGGTCAAAATGAGCAGTTCTTC.

The CDR3 reads CASSLSAGSYEQYF. DNA of the CDR3: TGTGCCAGCAGCTTAAGCGCAGGAAGCTACGAGCAGTACTTC. The chain is built from TRBV7-3 and TRBJ2-7; unclear D gene. Germline V gene data show CDR1 as SGHTA and CDR2 as FQGTGA. The ends were cut back, 1 base at V and 3 bases at J, with 10 bases in the middle. The length of the CDR3 is 14 residues.

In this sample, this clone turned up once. The CDR3 sequence: CASSQTSGRWNEQFF. DNA for the CDR3: TGTGCCAGCAGCCAAACTAGCGGGAGATGGAATGAGCAGTTCTTC. The J gene is TRBJ2-1, the V gene TRBV7-9, with TRBD2 matching 11 bases. V was clipped by 5 bases and J by 7 bases; unmatched bases: 7. This CDR3 has 15 amino acids. From germline, CDR1 is SEHNR and CDR2 FQNEAQ (reference sequence).

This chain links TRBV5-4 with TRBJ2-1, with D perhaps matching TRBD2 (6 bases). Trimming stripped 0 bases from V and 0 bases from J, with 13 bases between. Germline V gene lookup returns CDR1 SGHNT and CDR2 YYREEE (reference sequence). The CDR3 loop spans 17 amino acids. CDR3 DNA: TGTGCCAGCAGCTTGGGGGCGGGATTTAGCTCCTACAATGAGCAGTTCTTC. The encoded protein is CASSLGAGFSSYNEQFF.

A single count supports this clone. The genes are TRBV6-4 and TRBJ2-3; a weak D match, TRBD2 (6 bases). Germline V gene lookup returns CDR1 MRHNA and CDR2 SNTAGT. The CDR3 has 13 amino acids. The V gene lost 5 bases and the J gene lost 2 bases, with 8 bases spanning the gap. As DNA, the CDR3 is TGTGCCAGCAGTCGGGACTCCACAGATACGCAGTATTTT. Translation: CASSRDSTDTQYF.

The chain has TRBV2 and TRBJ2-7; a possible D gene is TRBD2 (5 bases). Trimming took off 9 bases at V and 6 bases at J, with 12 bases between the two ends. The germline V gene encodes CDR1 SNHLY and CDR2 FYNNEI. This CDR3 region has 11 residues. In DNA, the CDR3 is TGTGCCAGTCAAAGCGGTTTCGAGCAGTACTTC. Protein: CASQSGFEQYF. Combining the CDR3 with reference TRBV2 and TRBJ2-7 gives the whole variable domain EPEVTQTPSHQVTQMGQEVILRCVPISNHLYFYWYRQILGQKVEFLVSFYNNEISEKSEIFDDQFSVERPDGSNFTLKIRSTKLEDSAMYFCASQSGFEQYFGPGTRLTVT.

The CDR3 loop is CASTVYGYTF. CDR3 DNA: TGCGCCAGCACGGTCTATGGCTACACCTTC. The chain recombines TRBV5-1 with TRBJ1-2; unclear D gene. Germline lookup yields CDR1 SGHRS and CDR2 YFSETQ. Trimming removed 6 bases from V and 4 bases from J, with 4 bases in between. The CDR3 contains 10 residues. The whole variable domain, filled in from reference TRBV5-1 and TRBJ1-2, reads KAGVTQTPRYLIKTRGQQVTLSCSPISGHRSVSWYQQTPGQGLQFLFEYFSETQRNKGNFPGRFSGRQFSNSRSEMNVSTLELGDSALYLCASTVYGYTFGSGTRLTVV.

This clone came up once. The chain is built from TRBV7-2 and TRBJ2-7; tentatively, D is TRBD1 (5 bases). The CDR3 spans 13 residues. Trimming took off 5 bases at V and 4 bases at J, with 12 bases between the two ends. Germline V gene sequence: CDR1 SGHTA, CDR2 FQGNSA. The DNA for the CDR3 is TGTGCCAGCAGCGTTCAGCAGGGATACGAGCAGTACTTC. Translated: CASSVQQGYEQYF.

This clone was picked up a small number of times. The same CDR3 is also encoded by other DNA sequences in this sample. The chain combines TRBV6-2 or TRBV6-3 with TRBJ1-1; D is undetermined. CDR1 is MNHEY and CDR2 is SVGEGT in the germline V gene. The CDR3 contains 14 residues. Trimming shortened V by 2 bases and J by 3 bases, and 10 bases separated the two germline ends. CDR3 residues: CASSYLDRDTEAFF. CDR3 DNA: TGTGCCAGCAGTTACCTTGACCGGGACACTGAAGCTTTCTTT.

The CDR3 nucleotides are TGCGCCAGCAGCTTGGGAGTAGCGGCGTACAATGAGCAGTTCTTC. Translating gives CASSLGVAAYNEQFF. The chain links TRBV5-1 to TRBJ2-1, with D tentatively TRBD2 (6 bases). CDR1 is SGHRS, CDR2 YFSETQ, per germline. The length of the CDR3 is 15 residues. Trimming pared 0 bases from V and 4 bases from J, leaving 11 bases between. The whole variable domain, filled in from reference TRBV5-1 and TRBJ2-1, reads KAGVTQTPRYLIKTRGQQVTLSCSPISGHRSVSWYQQTPGQGLQFLFEYFSETQRNKGNFPGRFSGRQFSNSRSEMNVSTLELGDSALYLCASSLGVAAYNEQFFGPGTRLTVL.

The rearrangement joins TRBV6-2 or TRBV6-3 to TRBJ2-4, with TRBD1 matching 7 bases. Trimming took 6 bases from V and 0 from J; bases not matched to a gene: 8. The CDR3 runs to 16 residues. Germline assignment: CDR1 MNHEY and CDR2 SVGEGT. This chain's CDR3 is CASSPGQEIAKNIQYF. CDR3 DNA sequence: TGTGCCAGCAGCCCTGGACAGGAGATAGCCAAAAACATTCAGTACTTC.